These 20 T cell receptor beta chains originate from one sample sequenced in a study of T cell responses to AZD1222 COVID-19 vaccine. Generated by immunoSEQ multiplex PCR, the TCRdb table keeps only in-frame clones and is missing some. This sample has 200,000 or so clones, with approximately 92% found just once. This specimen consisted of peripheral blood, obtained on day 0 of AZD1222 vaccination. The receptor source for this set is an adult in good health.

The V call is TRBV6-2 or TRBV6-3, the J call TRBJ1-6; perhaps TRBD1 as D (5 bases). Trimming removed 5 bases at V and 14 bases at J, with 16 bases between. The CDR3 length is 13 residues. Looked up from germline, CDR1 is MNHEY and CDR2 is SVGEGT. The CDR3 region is CASSRDPMRALHF. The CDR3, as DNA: TGTGCCAGCAGTCGGGACCCCATGAGGGCCCTCCACTTT.

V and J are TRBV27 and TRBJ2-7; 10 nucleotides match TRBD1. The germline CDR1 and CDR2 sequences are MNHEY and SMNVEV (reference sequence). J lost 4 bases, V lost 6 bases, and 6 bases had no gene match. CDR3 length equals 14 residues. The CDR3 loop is CASRMDRGVYEQYF. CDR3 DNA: TGTGCCAGCAGAATGGACAGGGGGGTTTACGAGCAGTACTTC.

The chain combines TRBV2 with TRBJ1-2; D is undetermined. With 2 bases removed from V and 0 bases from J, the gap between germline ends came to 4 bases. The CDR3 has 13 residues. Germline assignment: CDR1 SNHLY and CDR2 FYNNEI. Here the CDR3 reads CASSETANYGYTF. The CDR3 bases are TGTGCCAGCAGTGAAACGGCTAACTATGGCTACACCTTC.

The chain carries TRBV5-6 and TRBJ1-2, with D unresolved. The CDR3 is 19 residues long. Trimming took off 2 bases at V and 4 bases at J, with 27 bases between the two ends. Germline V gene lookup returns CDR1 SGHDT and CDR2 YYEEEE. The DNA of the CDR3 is TGTGCCAGCAGCTTTACGAAGACGGCCAGCCTTTGGAACCGCTATGGCTACACCTTC. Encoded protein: CASSFTKTASLWNRYGYTF.

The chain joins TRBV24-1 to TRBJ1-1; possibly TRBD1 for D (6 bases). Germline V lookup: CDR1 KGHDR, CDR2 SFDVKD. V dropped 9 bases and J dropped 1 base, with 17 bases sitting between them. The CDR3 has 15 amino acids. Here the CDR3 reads CATADDRGGNTEAFF. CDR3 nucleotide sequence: TGTGCCACCGCTGATGATAGGGGGGGGAACACTGAAGCTTTCTTT.

The CDR3 nucleotides are TGTGCCAGCAGCCGGTACCAGGGGCGCGTTTTAGATCCCAACGTCCTGACTTTC. Translated: CASSRYQGRVLDPNVLTF. The chain employs TRBV28 and TRBJ2-6; weak D call: TRBD1 (6 bases). Trimming removed 6 bases at V and 8 bases at J, with 26 bases between. Germline V gene data show CDR1 as MDHEN and CDR2 as SYDVKM. The CDR3 length is 18 residues.

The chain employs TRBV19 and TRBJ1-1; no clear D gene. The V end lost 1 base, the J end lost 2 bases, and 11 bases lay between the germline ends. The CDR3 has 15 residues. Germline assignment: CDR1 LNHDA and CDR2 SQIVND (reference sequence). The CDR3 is CASSIGLGDNTEAFF. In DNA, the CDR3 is TGTGCCAGTAGTATAGGACTGGGAGACAACACTGAAGCTTTCTTT.

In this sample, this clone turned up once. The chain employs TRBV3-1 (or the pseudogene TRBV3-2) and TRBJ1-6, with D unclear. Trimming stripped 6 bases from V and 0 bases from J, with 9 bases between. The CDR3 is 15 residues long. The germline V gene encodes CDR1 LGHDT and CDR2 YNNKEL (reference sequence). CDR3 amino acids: CASSPRSSYNSPLHF. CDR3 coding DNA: TGTGCCAGCAGTCCGAGGAGCTCCTATAATTCACCCCTCCACTTT.

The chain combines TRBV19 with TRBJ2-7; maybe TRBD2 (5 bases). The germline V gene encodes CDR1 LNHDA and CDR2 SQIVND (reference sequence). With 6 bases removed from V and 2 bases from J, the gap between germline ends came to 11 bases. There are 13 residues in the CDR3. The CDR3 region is CASSWGETYEQYF. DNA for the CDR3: TGTGCCAGTAGCTGGGGAGAGACCTACGAGCAGTACTTC.

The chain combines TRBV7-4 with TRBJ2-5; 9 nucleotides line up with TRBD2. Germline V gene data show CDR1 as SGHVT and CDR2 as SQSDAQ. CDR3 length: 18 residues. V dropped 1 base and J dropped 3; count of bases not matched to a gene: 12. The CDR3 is CASSLDSGQREVEETQYF. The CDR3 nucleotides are TGTGCCAGCAGCTTAGATTCGGGGCAGCGGGAGGTGGAAGAGACCCAGTACTTC.

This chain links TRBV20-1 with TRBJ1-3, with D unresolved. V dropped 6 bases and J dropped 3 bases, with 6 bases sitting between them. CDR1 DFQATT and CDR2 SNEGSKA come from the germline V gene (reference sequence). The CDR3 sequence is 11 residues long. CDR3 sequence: CSATRGNTIYF. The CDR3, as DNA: TGCAGTGCCACCCGTGGAAACACCATATATTTT.

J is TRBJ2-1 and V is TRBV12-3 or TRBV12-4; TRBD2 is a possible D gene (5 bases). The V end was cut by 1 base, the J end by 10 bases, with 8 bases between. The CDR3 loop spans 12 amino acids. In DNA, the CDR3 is TGTGCCAGCAGTTTAGGGCCGGGAGAGCAGTTCTTC. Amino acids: CASSLGPGEQFF.

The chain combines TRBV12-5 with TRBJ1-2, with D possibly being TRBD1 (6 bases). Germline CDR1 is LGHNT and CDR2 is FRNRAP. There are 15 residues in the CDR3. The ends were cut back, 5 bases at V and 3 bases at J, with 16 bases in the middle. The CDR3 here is CASGIGQTADYGYTF. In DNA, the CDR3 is TGTGCTAGTGGTATTGGACAGACAGCGGACTATGGCTACACCTTC.

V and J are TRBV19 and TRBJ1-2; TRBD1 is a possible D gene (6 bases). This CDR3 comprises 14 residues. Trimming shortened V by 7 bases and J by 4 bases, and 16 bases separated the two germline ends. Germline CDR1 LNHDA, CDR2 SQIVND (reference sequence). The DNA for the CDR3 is TGTGCCAGTACCAACAGAGGGGGACCCTATGGCTACACCTTC. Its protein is CASTNRGGPYGYTF.

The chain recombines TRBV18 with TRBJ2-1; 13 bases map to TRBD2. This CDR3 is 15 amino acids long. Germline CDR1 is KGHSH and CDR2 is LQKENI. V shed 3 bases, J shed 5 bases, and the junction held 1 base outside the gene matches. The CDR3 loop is CASSPGTSGNNEQFF. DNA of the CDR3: TGTGCCAGCTCACCCGGGACTAGCGGGAACAATGAGCAGTTCTTC.

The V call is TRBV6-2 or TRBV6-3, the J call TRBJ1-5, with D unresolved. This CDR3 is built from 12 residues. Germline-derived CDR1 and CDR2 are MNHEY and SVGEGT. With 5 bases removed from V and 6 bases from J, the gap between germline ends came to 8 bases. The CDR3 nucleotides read TGTGCCAGCAGTCTATACGGTCAGCCCCAGCATTTT. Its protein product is CASSLYGQPQHF.

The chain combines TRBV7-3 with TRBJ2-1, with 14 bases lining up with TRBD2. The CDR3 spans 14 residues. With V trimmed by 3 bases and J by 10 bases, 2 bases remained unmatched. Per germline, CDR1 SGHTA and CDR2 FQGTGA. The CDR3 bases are TGTGCCAGCAGCTTCGGGACTAGCGGGGGAGAGCAGTTCTTC. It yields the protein CASSFGTSGGEQFF.

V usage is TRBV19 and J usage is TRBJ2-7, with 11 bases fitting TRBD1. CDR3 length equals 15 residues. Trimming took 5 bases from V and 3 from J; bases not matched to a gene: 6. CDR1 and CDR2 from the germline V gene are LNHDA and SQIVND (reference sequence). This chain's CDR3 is CASSPGTGGVYEQYF. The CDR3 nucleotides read TGTGCCAGTAGTCCCGGGACAGGGGGTGTCTACGAGCAGTACTTC. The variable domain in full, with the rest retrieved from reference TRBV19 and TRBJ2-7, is DGGITQSPKYLFRKEGQNVTLSCEQNLNHDAMYWYRQDPGQGLRLIYYSQIVNDFQKGDIAEGYSVSREKKESFPLTVTSAQKNPTAFYLCASSPGTGGVYEQYFGPGTRLTVT.

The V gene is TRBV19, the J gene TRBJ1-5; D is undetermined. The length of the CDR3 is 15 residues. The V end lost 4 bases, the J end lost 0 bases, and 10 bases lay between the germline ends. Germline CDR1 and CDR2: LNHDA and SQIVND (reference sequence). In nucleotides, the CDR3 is TGTGCCAGTAGTACCACAGAAAATAGCAATCAGCCCCAGCATTTT. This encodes CASSTTENSNQPQHF.

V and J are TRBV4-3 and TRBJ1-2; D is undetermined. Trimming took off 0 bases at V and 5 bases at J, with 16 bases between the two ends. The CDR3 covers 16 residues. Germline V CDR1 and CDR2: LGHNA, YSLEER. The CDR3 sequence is CASSQDWAESEYGYTF. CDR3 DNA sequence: TGCGCCAGCAGCCAAGATTGGGCAGAGAGCGAGTATGGCTACACCTTC.